What follows are 26 T cell receptor beta chains derived from one specimen sequenced in a study of blood T cells in healthy people across ages. A sample-barcoded 5' primer and a J-beta primer mix were used in a second PCR of roughly 7 to 11 cycles. TCRdb used MiXCR to reprocess the 5' RACE reads, holding one entry per CDR3 protein. The table lists over 700,000 distinct CDR3 sequences, 20% to 25% of them singletons. These data are also associated with another study on T cells of mothers and their children.

Specimen: blood. The receptors shown here come from a boy aged 5 to 17 in good health.

V is TRBV6-2 or TRBV6-3 and J is TRBJ2-7; D call uncertain. Between the trimmed V and J ends, which lost 6 bases and 5 bases, there was a span of 14 bases. The length of the CDR3 is 13 residues. Germline assignment: CDR1 MNHEY and CDR2 SVGEGT. CDR3 in amino acids: CASRLPASNEQYF. In nucleotides, the CDR3 is TGTGCCAGCAGACTCCCGGCGTCGAACGAGCAGTACTTC.

The rearrangement uses TRBV28 and TRBJ2-1; maybe TRBD2 (6 bases). Germline CDR1 reads MDHEN; CDR2 reads SYDVKM. Deletions cut 3 bases from V and 4 bases from J, with 28 bases between. This CDR3 comprises 20 residues. The CDR3 loop is CASSFFPTSPHKRNYNEQFF. The CDR3 region has the DNA TGTGCCAGCAGTTTCTTTCCAACTAGCCCTCACAAAAGAAATTACAATGAGCAGTTCTTC. Drawing the rest from reference TRBV28 and TRBJ2-1, the complete variable domain is DVKVTQSSRYLVKRTGEKVFLECVQDMDHENMFWYRQDPGLGLRLIYFSYDVKMKEKGDIPEGYSVSREKKERFSLILESASTNQTSMYLCASSFFPTSPHKRNYNEQFFGPGTRLTVL.

There are a few counts of this clonotype. V gene TRBV24-1 combines with J gene TRBJ2-7, with no clear D. The V end lost 5 bases, the J end lost 0 bases, and 13 bases lay between the germline ends. CDR3 length: 15 residues. CDR1 and CDR2 from the germline V gene are KGHDR and SFDVKD. The CDR3 sequence is CATSVSGGNSYEQYF. CDR3 nucleotides: TGTGCCACCAGTGTATCCGGCGGAAACTCCTACGAGCAGTACTTC.

V gene TRBV5-1 combines with J gene TRBJ1-1, with D maybe TRBD1 (5 bases). V lost 3 bases and J 1 base, leaving 16 bases between the germline ends. Germline assignment: CDR1 SGHRS and CDR2 YFSETQ. The CDR3 totals 16 residues. CDR3 bases: TGCGCCAGCAGCTCGCCGGGACCGCCGGCGAACACTGAAGCTTTCTTT. Amino acids: CASSSPGPPANTEAFF.

The chain links TRBV11-2 to TRBJ2-1; the D is unclear. The V end was cut by 5 bases, the J end by 2 bases, with 4 bases between. Germline V gene lookup returns CDR1 SGHAT and CDR2 FQNNGV. This CDR3 spans 12 amino acids. The CDR3 bases are TGTGCCAGCAGCAATACCTACAATGAGCAGTTCTTC. As protein: CASSNTYNEQFF.

The chain carries TRBV28 and TRBJ1-1; the D is unclear. The germline V and J ends were trimmed by 0 bases and 5 bases, with 1 base remaining between them. CDR3 length equals 11 residues. Germline values: CDR1 MDHEN, CDR2 SYDVKM. This CDR3 is CASSLWTEAFF. CDR3 bases: TGTGCCAGCAGTTTATGGACTGAAGCTTTCTTT.

This chain links TRBV12-5 with TRBJ1-4, with D tentatively TRBD1 (5 bases). The germline CDR1 and CDR2 sequences are LGHNT and FRNRAP. This CDR3 has 19 residues. Trimming stripped 3 bases from V and 0 bases from J, with 20 bases between. CDR3 amino acids: CASGFFLSEGFATNEKLFF. The DNA of the CDR3 is TGTGCTAGTGGTTTTTTCCTGTCAGAGGGGTTCGCAACTAATGAAAAACTGTTTTTT.

The genes are TRBV6-2 or TRBV6-3 and TRBJ1-4, with D hard to call. CDR3 length: 14 residues. In germline, CDR1 is MNHEY, CDR2 SVGEGT. The V end was cut by 8 bases, the J end by 7 bases, with 17 bases between. The chain's CDR3 is CASYKRLEGEKLFF. CDR3 coding DNA: TGTGCCAGCTATAAACGCCTAGAGGGTGAAAAACTGTTTTTT.

This clonotype was detected only a few times. The J gene is TRBJ2-5, the V gene TRBV12-3 or TRBV12-4; TRBD2 agrees at 13 bases. The ends lost 5 bases at V and 3 bases at J; junction bases unmatched: 0. The CDR3 has 14 residues. CDR3 amino acids: CASSTSGREETQYF. CDR3 DNA: TGTGCCAGCAGTACTAGCGGGAGGGAAGAGACCCAGTACTTC.

A single count supports this clonotype. The gene calls are TRBV7-9 and TRBJ1-2; no clear D. The germline gives CDR1 SEHNR, CDR2 FQNEAQ (reference sequence). Trimming shortened V by 4 bases and J by 4 bases, and 10 bases separated the two germline ends. The CDR3 spans 13 residues. The CDR3 DNA reads TGTGCCAGCAGCTCTCTCGGCGCCTATGGCTACACCTTC. Translating gives CASSSLGAYGYTF.

V and J are TRBV12-3 or TRBV12-4 and TRBJ1-1, with unresolved D. V was pared by 6 bases and J by 0 bases, with 11 bases between. This CDR3 region has 14 residues. CDR3 sequence (DNA): TGTGCCAGCAGGACGCGGCTTATGAACACTGAAGCTTTCTTT. Translated, it gives CASRTRLMNTEAFF.

This clonotype was observed a handful of times. The V call is TRBV7-3, the J call TRBJ2-5; D is ambiguous. In germline, CDR1 is SGHTA, CDR2 FQGTGA. The CDR3 extends over 16 amino acids. V lost 2 bases, J lost 2 bases, and 15 bases lay in between. CDR3 region: CASSLAGRLSQETQYF. The DNA for the CDR3 is TGTGCCAGCAGCTTAGCCGGGCGACTGTCACAAGAGACCCAGTACTTC.

The rearrangement joins TRBV2 to TRBJ2-7; D may be TRBD1 (6 bases). In germline, CDR1 is SNHLY, CDR2 FYNNEI. Trimming left V 4 bases short and J 5 bases short, with 15 bases between. The CDR3 totals 14 residues. CDR3 in DNA: TGTGCCAGCAGTGCACAGGGTTATGATGACGAGCAGTACTTC. As protein: CASSAQGYDDEQYF. The whole variable domain, filled in from reference TRBV2 and TRBJ2-7, reads EPEVTQTPSHQVTQMGQEVILRCVPISNHLYFYWYRQILGQKVEFLVSFYNNEISEKSEIFDDQFSVERPDGSNFTLKIRSTKLEDSAMYFCASSAQGYDDEQYFGPGTRLTVT.

This chain uses TRBV13 with TRBJ2-2; D not resolved. The CDR3 has 14 residues. CDR1 is PRHDT and CDR2 is FYEKMQ in the germline V gene (reference sequence). Trimming shortened V by 3 bases and J by 1 base, and 6 bases separated the two germline ends. The CDR3, as DNA: TGTGCCAGCAGCTTGAACTGGAACACCGGGGAGCTGTTTTTT. It translates to CASSLNWNTGELFF.

The chain links TRBV6-4 to TRBJ2-1; 8 nucleotides line up with TRBD1. V shed 4 bases and J 5 bases; nucleotides not matched to a gene: 7. CDR3 length equals 15 residues. CDR1 MRHNA and CDR2 SNTAGT come from the germline V gene. This chain's CDR3 is CASSVGQGLHNEQFF. For the CDR3, the DNA is TGTGCCAGCAGTGTTGGACAGGGCCTACACAATGAGCAGTTCTTC.

This clonotype has only a few counts. The CDR3 nucleotides are TGTGCCAGCAGCGTTGGAGGATTTCCCTACGAGCAGTACTTC. Protein sequence: CASSVGGFPYEQYF. V is TRBV9 and J is TRBJ2-5, with a weak D call TRBD2 (5 bases). The DNA end lines up better with TRBJ2-7; the J call may be wrong. The CDR3 has 14 amino acids. Germline V gives CDR1 SGDLS, CDR2 YYNGEE.

This clonotype was counted between two and nine times. The V call is TRBV20-1, the J call TRBJ2-1; 10 bases fit TRBD2. The V gene's germline CDR1 is DFQATT and CDR2 SNEGSKA (reference sequence). The CDR3 has 18 residues. The J segment lost 5 bases and the V segment lost 5 bases, leaving 18 bases of the junction unmatched. CDR3 loop: CSAPRGLAGAGSDNEQFF. CDR3 sequence (DNA): TGCAGTGCTCCACGAGGGCTAGCGGGAGCAGGTTCCGACAATGAGCAGTTCTTC.

In regard to this clonotype: Germline is not matched at one junction end, which may reflect a read error. V and J are TRBV6-5 and TRBJ2-5; D is ambiguous. Germline CDR1 MNHEY, CDR2 SVGAGI. The length of the CDR3 is 16 residues. The CDR3 DNA sequence: TGTGCCAGCAGTTACTCTGAGTACACCCAACAAGAGACTCAGTACTTC. Translated: CASSYSEYTQQETQYF.

This chain joins TRBV7-2 and TRBJ1-2; D is unresolved. The CDR3 is made up of 14 amino acids. With 0 bases removed from V and 5 bases from J, the gap between germline ends came to 10 bases. Germline CDR1 is SGHTA and CDR2 is FQGNSA. The chain's CDR3 is CASSLAIHPYGYTF. The DNA of the CDR3 is TGTGCCAGCAGCTTAGCTATACACCCTTATGGCTACACCTTC.

This clonotype showed up just a few times. The chain is built from TRBV9 and TRBJ2-7, with 8 positions matching TRBD1. Germline V lookup: CDR1 SGDLS, CDR2 YYNGEE. With 5 bases clipped from V and 7 bases from J, the junction kept 2 bases outside the gene matches. The CDR3 covers 11 residues. CDR3 nucleotide sequence: TGTGCCAGCAGTACAGGGGGAGAGCAGTACTTC. Translating gives CASSTGGEQYF.

This sequence joins TRBV2 and TRBJ2-1, with D uncertain. The J call may be in error: the DNA end matches TRBJ2-5 better. The CDR3 spans 13 residues. Germline V gene data show CDR1 as SNHLY and CDR2 as FYNNEI. CDR3: CASSPDQQETQYF. As DNA, the CDR3 is TGTGCCAGCAGTCCGGACCAACAAGAGACCCAGTACTTC.

V gene TRBV4-1 combines with J gene TRBJ1-4; D call uncertain. Germline V lookup: CDR1 MGHRA, CDR2 YSYEKL. The CDR3 has 17 amino acids. Trimming cost V 0 bases and J 6 bases, with 17 bases left between them. The CDR3 DNA reads TGCGCCAGCAGCCAAGATGTGTTCGGGGTGATGGATGAAAAACTGTTTTTT. This translates into CASSQDVFGVMDEKLFF.

CDR3 region: CSVGDSQLQYF. CDR3 nucleotides: TGCAGCGTTGGGGACAGTCAATTGCAGTACTTC. This chain links TRBV29-1 with TRBJ2-7; 7 bases line up with TRBD1. Germline V gene sequence: CDR1 SQVTM, CDR2 ANQGSEA. This CDR3 spans 11 amino acids. The ends lost 4 bases at V and 9 bases at J; junction bases unmatched: 6.

V gene TRBV5-1 combines with J gene TRBJ2-1; D remains ambiguous. This CDR3 is built from 13 residues. With 4 bases removed from V and 5 bases from J, the gap between germline ends came to 10 bases. Germline values: CDR1 SGHRS, CDR2 YFSETQ. CDR3 region: CASSKDFDNEQFF. For the CDR3, the DNA is TGCGCCAGCAGCAAGGATTTCGACAATGAGCAGTTCTTC.

The CDR3 loop is CASREIDTVEQYF. The CDR3 bases are TGTGCCAGCAGAGAGATCGATACGGTCGAGCAGTACTTC. This sequence joins TRBV27 and TRBJ2-7; D gene unclear. V lost 6 bases and J 6 bases, leaving 15 bases between the germline ends. The V gene's germline CDR1 is MNHEY and CDR2 SMNVEV (reference sequence). The CDR3 is made up of 13 amino acids.

This clonotype was detected only a few times. V is TRBV4-1 and J is TRBJ1-2; no clear D gene. Per germline, CDR1 MGHRA and CDR2 YSYEKL. V lost 0 bases to trimming and J lost 6 bases, with 8 bases between them. This CDR3 spans 13 amino acids. The CDR3 sequence is CASSQDEEDGYTF. The DNA for the CDR3 is TGCGCCAGCAGCCAAGATGAGGAGGATGGCTACACCTTC.